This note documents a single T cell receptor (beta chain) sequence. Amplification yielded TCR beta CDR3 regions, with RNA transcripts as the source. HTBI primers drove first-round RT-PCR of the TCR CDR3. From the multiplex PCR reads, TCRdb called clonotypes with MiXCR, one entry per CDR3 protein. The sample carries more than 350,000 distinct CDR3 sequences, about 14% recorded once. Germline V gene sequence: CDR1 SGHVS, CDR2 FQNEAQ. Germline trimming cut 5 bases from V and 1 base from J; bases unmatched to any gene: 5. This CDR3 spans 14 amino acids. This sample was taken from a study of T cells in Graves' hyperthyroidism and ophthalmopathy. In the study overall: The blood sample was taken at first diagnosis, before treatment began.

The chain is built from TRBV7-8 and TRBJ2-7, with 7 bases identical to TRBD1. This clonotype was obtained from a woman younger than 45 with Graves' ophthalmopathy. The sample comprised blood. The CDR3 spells CASSPLTGSYEQYF. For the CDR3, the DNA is TGTGCCAGCAGCCCGCTGACAGGGTCCTACGAGCAGTACTTC.